Listed below are T cell receptor beta chains from one sample, sequenced in a study of blood T cell repertoires in COVID-19. Sequencing used immunoSEQ multiplex PCR; TCRdb keeps in-frame clones, though not all of them. The sample includes 200,000 to 300,000 clones, 82% of them seen just once. Specimen: peripheral blood. The receptor source for this set is a woman of 80 years or more with acute or convalescent COVID-19. Each CDR3 is given with its conserved first and last residue. Each record gives: V gene, clone size, D gene, J gene, CDR3 length, CDR3 DNA, CDR3 protein. A D gene is named only where the DNA matches it firmly. Clone size is given for some rows only: seen once, a few or many times, or a class if the clone is expanded.

V gene: TRBV9; clone size: .; D gene: TRBD1; J gene: TRBJ1-5; CDR3 length: 14; CDR3 DNA: TGTGCCAGCAGCATATCGGACAGGGTACAGCCCCAGCATTTT; CDR3 protein: CASSISDRVQPQHF
V gene: TRBV7-8; clone size: .; D gene: .; J gene: TRBJ1-2; CDR3 length: 14; CDR3 DNA: TGTGCCAGCAGCTTGGGCAGGATTCCTGATGGCTACACCTTC; CDR3 protein: CASSLGRIPDGYTF
V gene: TRBV19; clone size: once; D gene: TRBD2; J gene: TRBJ2-1; CDR3 length: 16; CDR3 DNA: TGTGCCAGTAGTTTGGGGACTAGCGGGAGGGCCAATGAGCAGTTCTTC; CDR3 protein: CASSLGTSGRANEQFF
V gene: TRBV6-6; clone size: .; D gene: .; J gene: TRBJ2-7; CDR3 length: 13; CDR3 DNA: TGTGCCAGCACTCCCCGGGCGGGGGCCGAGCAGTACTTC; CDR3 protein: CASTPRAGAEQYF
V gene: TRBV4-1; clone size: many; D gene: TRBD2; J gene: TRBJ2-7; CDR3 length: 17; CDR3 DNA: TGCGCCAGCAGCCAAACCGGGACTAGGGGCAGCTCCTACGAGCAGTACTTC; CDR3 protein: CASSQTGTRGSSYEQYF
V gene: TRBV4-3; clone size: once; D gene: TRBD2; J gene: TRBJ2-1; CDR3 length: 17; CDR3 DNA: TGCGCCAGCAGCCAAGATAGACTAGCGGGACCCTACAATGAGCAGTTCTTC; CDR3 protein: CASSQDRLAGPYNEQFF
V gene: TRBV10-3; clone size: .; D gene: TRBD2; J gene: TRBJ2-2; CDR3 length: 16; CDR3 DNA: TGTGCCATCAGTGAGGGCCCTAGCGGGGGGCTCGGGGAGCTGTTTTTT; CDR3 protein: CAISEGPSGGLGELFF
V gene: TRBV5-1; clone size: .; D gene: .; J gene: TRBJ2-5; CDR3 length: 11; CDR3 DNA: TGCGCCAGCAGCCGTCAAGAGACCCAGTACTTC; CDR3 protein: CASSRQETQYF
V gene: TRBV5-1; clone size: .; D gene: .; J gene: TRBJ2-3; CDR3 length: 15; CDR3 DNA: TGCGCCAGCAGTTCTGTCGGAGGCCCCACAGATACGCAGTATTTT; CDR3 protein: CASSSVGGPTDTQYF
V gene: TRBV2; clone size: once; D gene: TRBD2; J gene: TRBJ2-7; CDR3 length: 14; CDR3 DNA: TGTGCCAGCAGTGACCCGGGAGGGCGCTGGGAGCAGTACTTC; CDR3 protein: CASSDPGGRWEQYF
V gene: TRBV6-4; clone size: .; D gene: TRBD1; J gene: TRBJ1-1; CDR3 length: 13; CDR3 DNA: TGTGCCAGCAAAGACAGGGAGGACACTGAAGCTTTCTTT; CDR3 protein: CASKDREDTEAFF
V gene: TRBV7-3; clone size: .; D gene: TRBD2; J gene: TRBJ2-1; CDR3 length: 15; CDR3 DNA: TGTGCCAGCAGCCAAGGACTAGCGGGAGGTACTGAGCAGTTCTTC; CDR3 protein: CASSQGLAGGTEQFF
V gene: TRBV27; clone size: .; D gene: TRBD2; J gene: TRBJ2-3; CDR3 length: 16; CDR3 DNA: TGTGCCAGCAGTTTCGGGACTAGCGCCTACACAGATACGCAGTATTTT; CDR3 protein: CASSFGTSAYTDTQYF
V gene: TRBV19; clone size: .; D gene: .; J gene: TRBJ1-2; CDR3 length: 11; CDR3 DNA: TGTGCCAGTAGTATCGGTCGGGGCTACACCTTC; CDR3 protein: CASSIGRGYTF
V gene: TRBV7-2; clone size: once; D gene: .; J gene: TRBJ1-4; CDR3 length: 14; CDR3 DNA: TGTGCCAGCAGCTTTGGCCCGTTCGATGAAAAACTGTTTTTT; CDR3 protein: CASSFGPFDEKLFF
V gene: TRBV2; clone size: .; D gene: TRBD1; J gene: TRBJ1-4; CDR3 length: 14; CDR3 DNA: TGTGCCAGCCAGGACAGGCAAAAAAGTGAAAAACTGTTTTTT; CDR3 protein: CASQDRQKSEKLFF
V gene: TRBV28; clone size: .; D gene: TRBD2; J gene: TRBJ2-1; CDR3 length: 14; CDR3 DNA: TGTGCCAGCAGGTTCTCTAGCGGGAGGAACATGCAGTTCTTC; CDR3 protein: CASRFSSGRNMQFF
V gene: TRBV18; clone size: .; D gene: .; J gene: TRBJ1-4; CDR3 length: 13; CDR3 DNA: TGTGCCAGCTCACCAACACCATTTGAAAAACTGTTTTTT; CDR3 protein: CASSPTPFEKLFF
V gene: TRBV5-1; clone size: .; D gene: TRBD1; J gene: TRBJ2-3; CDR3 length: 15; CDR3 DNA: TGCGCCAGCAGCTTTTCAGGACAGGGGGCGGATACGCAGTATTTT; CDR3 protein: CASSFSGQGADTQYF
V gene: TRBV7-2; clone size: .; D gene: TRBD1; J gene: TRBJ2-4; CDR3 length: 15; CDR3 DNA: TGTGCCAGCAGCCCTAGGACAGGGTTCAAAAACATTCAGTACTTC; CDR3 protein: CASSPRTGFKNIQYF
V gene: TRBV5-1; clone size: .; D gene: .; J gene: TRBJ2-3; CDR3 length: 15; CDR3 DNA: TGCGCCAGCAGCCCAGACTACTCTAGCACAGATACGCAGTATTTT; CDR3 protein: CASSPDYSSTDTQYF
V gene: TRBV6-5; clone size: .; D gene: TRBD1; J gene: TRBJ1-2; CDR3 length: 14; CDR3 DNA: TGTGCCAGCAGACCCGGACAGGGGTACTATGGCTACACCTTC; CDR3 protein: CASRPGQGYYGYTF
V gene: TRBV7-2; clone size: .; D gene: TRBD1; J gene: TRBJ1-1; CDR3 length: 14; CDR3 DNA: TGTGCCAGCAGCCACCGACAGGGGAACACTGAAGCTTTCTTT; CDR3 protein: CASSHRQGNTEAFF
V gene: TRBV19; clone size: .; D gene: TRBD1; J gene: TRBJ2-7; CDR3 length: 17; CDR3 DNA: TGTGCCACCAGTCCGGGGGTCACCCGGACAGGGGTCCGCGAGCAGTACTTC; CDR3 protein: CATSPGVTRTGVREQYF
V gene: TRBV3-1/TRBV3-2; clone size: .; D gene: TRBD1; J gene: TRBJ1-6; CDR3 length: 14; CDR3 DNA: TGTGCCAGCAGCGCACGGGACAGTAATTCACCCCTCCACTTT; CDR3 protein: CASSARDSNSPLHF
V gene: TRBV5-4; clone size: .; D gene: TRBD1; J gene: TRBJ2-7; CDR3 length: 15; CDR3 DNA: TGTGCCAGCAGCTCTCCGGGACAGGGGAGGAACGAGCAGTACTTC; CDR3 protein: CASSSPGQGRNEQYF
V gene: TRBV6-2/TRBV6-3; clone size: .; D gene: .; J gene: TRBJ2-3; CDR3 length: 16; CDR3 DNA: TGTGCCAGCAGTTACGAGGCGGGAACTAGCACAGATACGCAGTATTTT; CDR3 protein: CASSYEAGTSTDTQYF
V gene: TRBV7-2; clone size: .; D gene: TRBD1; J gene: TRBJ1-2; CDR3 length: 12; CDR3 DNA: TGTGCCAGCAGCCTAACAGGGGCGGGCTACACCTTC; CDR3 protein: CASSLTGAGYTF
V gene: TRBV20-1; clone size: once; D gene: .; J gene: TRBJ2-7; CDR3 length: 12; CDR3 DNA: TGCAGTGCTAGTCGACAGGACTACGAGCAGTACTTC; CDR3 protein: CSASRQDYEQYF
V gene: TRBV5-1; clone size: .; D gene: TRBD1; J gene: TRBJ2-2; CDR3 length: 15; CDR3 DNA: TGCGCCAGCAGCCCAGGGGGCTCGAACACCGGGGAGCTGTTTTTT; CDR3 protein: CASSPGGSNTGELFF
V gene: TRBV14; clone size: .; D gene: .; J gene: TRBJ1-2; CDR3 length: 16; CDR3 DNA: TGTGCCAGCAGCCAAGATGGGACTTCCCCCTCCTATGGCTACACCTTC; CDR3 protein: CASSQDGTSPSYGYTF
V gene: TRBV24-1; clone size: .; D gene: .; J gene: TRBJ1-1; CDR3 length: 13; CDR3 DNA: TGTGCCACCACCGGTCCCTCGAACACTGAAGCTTTCTTT; CDR3 protein: CATTGPSNTEAFF
V gene: TRBV7-3; clone size: .; D gene: TRBD2; J gene: TRBJ2-1; CDR3 length: 15; CDR3 DNA: TGTGCCAGCAGCCTAGGGACTAGCGGGAGTCATGAGCAGTTCTTC; CDR3 protein: CASSLGTSGSHEQFF
V gene: TRBV10-1; clone size: .; D gene: .; J gene: TRBJ1-3; CDR3 length: 14; CDR3 DNA: TGCGCCGGACGATTGACAGAAGGCGGAAACACCATATATTTT; CDR3 protein: CAGRLTEGGNTIYF
V gene: TRBV27; clone size: .; D gene: TRBD2; J gene: TRBJ2-7; CDR3 length: 14; CDR3 DNA: TGTGCCAGCAGCCGGAGCGGGGGGCGGTACGAGCAGTACTTC; CDR3 protein: CASSRSGGRYEQYF
V gene: TRBV7-9; clone size: .; D gene: TRBD1; J gene: TRBJ1-2; CDR3 length: 14; CDR3 DNA: TGTGCCAGCAGCTTCGACAGGGGGAGAAGAGGCTACACCTTC; CDR3 protein: CASSFDRGRRGYTF
V gene: TRBV6-5; clone size: few; D gene: .; J gene: TRBJ1-1; CDR3 length: 14; CDR3 DNA: TGTGCCAGCAGTTACAGGCGGGCGAACACTGAAGCTTTCTTT; CDR3 protein: CASSYRRANTEAFF
V gene: TRBV6-4; clone size: .; D gene: TRBD1; J gene: TRBJ2-1; CDR3 length: 14; CDR3 DNA: TGTGCCAGCAGTCGGGACAGGGGAGGCAATGAGCAGTTCTTC; CDR3 protein: CASSRDRGGNEQFF
V gene: TRBV11-2; clone size: .; D gene: .; J gene: TRBJ1-2; CDR3 length: 12; CDR3 DNA: TGTGCCAGCAGCTTCGGGAATGTTGGCTACACCTTC; CDR3 protein: CASSFGNVGYTF
V gene: TRBV7-3; clone size: .; D gene: TRBD2; J gene: TRBJ2-7; CDR3 length: 15; CDR3 DNA: TGTGCCAGCAGCCTAAGAAGCGGGGGACCCTACGAGCAGTACTTC; CDR3 protein: CASSLRSGGPYEQYF
V gene: TRBV7-2; clone size: .; D gene: TRBD1; J gene: TRBJ2-2; CDR3 length: 17; CDR3 DNA: TGTGCCAGCAGCTTAATTCCACAGGGGGTGGTCACCGGGGAGCTGTTTTTT; CDR3 protein: CASSLIPQGVVTGELFF
V gene: TRBV5-1; clone size: .; D gene: TRBD1; J gene: TRBJ1-4; CDR3 length: 16; CDR3 DNA: TGCGCCAGCAGCGTTTGGATGGGACAGGGAGGGGAAAAACTGTTTTTT; CDR3 protein: CASSVWMGQGGEKLFF
V gene: TRBV11-2; clone size: few; D gene: .; J gene: TRBJ2-5; CDR3 length: 14; CDR3 DNA: TGTGCCAGCAGCTTAAACTACAGGGAAGAGACCCAGTACTTC; CDR3 protein: CASSLNYREETQYF
V gene: TRBV9; clone size: few; D gene: TRBD1; J gene: TRBJ1-6; CDR3 length: 14; CDR3 DNA: TGTGCCAGCAGCGACAGGGGGGACGGGTCACCCCTCCACTTT; CDR3 protein: CASSDRGDGSPLHF
V gene: TRBV28; clone size: .; D gene: TRBD1; J gene: TRBJ2-7; CDR3 length: 14; CDR3 DNA: TGTGCCAGCAGCCCTACAGGGGTGGTCTACGAGCAGTACTTC; CDR3 protein: CASSPTGVVYEQYF
V gene: TRBV3-1/TRBV3-2; clone size: .; D gene: .; J gene: TRBJ1-6; CDR3 length: 12; CDR3 DNA: TGTGCCAGCAGCCAAGTCGCCGGGAGTGTCCACTTT; CDR3 protein: CASSQVAGSVHF
V gene: TRBV25-1; clone size: few; D gene: TRBD1; J gene: TRBJ1-6; CDR3 length: 15; CDR3 DNA: TGTGCCAGCAGTGGTGCCGGGACAGGGAGAGGACCCCTCCACTTT; CDR3 protein: CASSGAGTGRGPLHF
V gene: TRBV19; clone size: .; D gene: .; J gene: TRBJ1-6; CDR3 length: 16; CDR3 DNA: TGTGCCAGTAGTATAGATCCGGCAGGGCGGAATTCACCCCTCCACTTT; CDR3 protein: CASSIDPAGRNSPLHF
V gene: TRBV9; clone size: .; D gene: .; J gene: TRBJ1-2; CDR3 length: 14; CDR3 DNA: TGTGCCAGCAGCGCGGGGACACCTACCTCTGGCTACACCTTC; CDR3 protein: CASSAGTPTSGYTF
V gene: TRBV9; clone size: .; D gene: TRBD1; J gene: TRBJ1-1; CDR3 length: 13; CDR3 DNA: TGTGCCAGCAGCGACGACAGGGACACTGAAGCTTTCTTT; CDR3 protein: CASSDDRDTEAFF